This T cell receptor beta chain was found in a study of blood T cells in healthy people across ages. Regarding the study as a whole: The donors' CMV status was not determined, possibly confounding changes in expanded clonotypes.

In the case of this clonotype: Its specificity is unknown.

Germline CDR1 is MNHEY and CDR2 is SVGAGI. The CDR3 covers 12 residues. V lost 5 bases and J 7 bases, leaving 8 bases between the germline ends. Primers used in a second PCR of roughly 6 to 11 cycles were a sample-barcoded 5' primer and a J-beta primer mix. TCRdb re-derived calls from the 5' RACE reads in MiXCR, one entry per CDR3 protein. In the table there are around 1,500,000 distinct CDR3 sequences, roughly 28% of which are singletons. Each individual donor underwent a draw of about 9.9 milliliters of peripheral blood. Total RNA, at least 6 micrograms per sample, came from PBMCs. The genes are TRBV6-5 and TRBJ2-2, with D hard to call. This receptor was identified in a woman in her twenties or thirties in good health. Source material: blood. The CDR3, as DNA: TGTGCCAGCAGTACCTTTAGCGGGGAGCTGTTTTTT. Its protein is CASSTFSGELFF.